This paragraph reports one TCR beta chain. What it binds is not known. The lymph nodes were axillary draining lymph nodes from breast cancer patients. This record belongs to a study of breast tumors, draining lymph nodes, adjacent tissues. Whole-study findings and limits: Data only fit, rather than demonstrated, lymph node origin of most tumor T cells. Tumors had less TCR diversity than lymph nodes, more than nontumor tissue.

Using its own MiXCR run on the multiplex PCR reads, TCRdb lists one record per CDR3 protein. Among 130,000 or so distinct CDR3 sequences listed, 30% to 35% were seen once. Germline V gene sequence: CDR1 SGDLS, CDR2 YYNGEE. The CDR3 is 19 residues long. V lost 4 bases and J lost 0; bases outside the gene matches: 10. The sample was axillary lymph node tissue. The chain couples TRBV9 to TRBJ2-6; 10 nucleotides line up with TRBD2. This TCR derives from a female donor with breast cancer. Some clones in this sample may be carry-over from other donors' samples. CDR3 sequence reads: CASSLLAGVPRSGANVLTF. As DNA, the CDR3 is TGTGCCAGCAGCCTCCTAGCGGGGGTACCCCGCTCTGGGGCCAACGTCCTGACTTTC.